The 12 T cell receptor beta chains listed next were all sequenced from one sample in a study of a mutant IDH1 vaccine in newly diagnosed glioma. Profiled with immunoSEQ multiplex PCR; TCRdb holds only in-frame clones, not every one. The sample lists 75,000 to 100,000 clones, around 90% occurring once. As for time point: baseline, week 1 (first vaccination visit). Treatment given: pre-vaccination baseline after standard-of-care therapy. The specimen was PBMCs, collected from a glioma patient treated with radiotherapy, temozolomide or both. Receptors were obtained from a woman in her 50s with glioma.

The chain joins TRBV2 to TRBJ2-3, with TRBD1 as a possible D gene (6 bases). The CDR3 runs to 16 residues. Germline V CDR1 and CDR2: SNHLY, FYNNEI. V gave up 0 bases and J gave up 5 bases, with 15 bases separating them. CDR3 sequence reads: CASSEALLGAGDTQYF. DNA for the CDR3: TGTGCCAGCAGTGAAGCGCTTCTGGGGGCCGGAGATACGCAGTATTTT.

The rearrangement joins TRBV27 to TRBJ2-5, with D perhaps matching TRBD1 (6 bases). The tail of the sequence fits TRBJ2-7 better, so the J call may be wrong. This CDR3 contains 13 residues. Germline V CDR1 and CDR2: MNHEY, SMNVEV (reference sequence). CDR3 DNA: TGTGCCAGCAGTAGTACAGGGCCCTACGAGCAGTACTTC. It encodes CASSSTGPYEQYF.

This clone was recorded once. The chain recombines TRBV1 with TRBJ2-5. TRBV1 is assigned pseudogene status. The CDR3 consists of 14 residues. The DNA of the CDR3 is TGCACCAGCAGCCAAGATAGGTTTCGAGAGACCCAGTACTTC. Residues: CTSSQDRFRETQYF.

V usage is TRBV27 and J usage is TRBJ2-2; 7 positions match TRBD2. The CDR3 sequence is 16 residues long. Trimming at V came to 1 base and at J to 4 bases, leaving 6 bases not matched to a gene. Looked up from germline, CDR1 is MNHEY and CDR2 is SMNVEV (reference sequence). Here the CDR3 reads CASSLLGGRATGELFF. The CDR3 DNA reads TGTGCCAGCAGTTTATTGGGGGGGAGGGCCACCGGGGAGCTGTTTTTT.

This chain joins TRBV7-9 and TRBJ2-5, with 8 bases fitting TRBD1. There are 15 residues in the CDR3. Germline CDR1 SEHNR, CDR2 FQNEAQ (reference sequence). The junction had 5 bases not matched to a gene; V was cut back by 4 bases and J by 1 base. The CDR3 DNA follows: TGTGCCAGCAGCTCGACGGACAGGGCCCAAGAGACCCAGTACTTC. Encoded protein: CASSSTDRAQETQYF.

Written as DNA, the CDR3 is TGTGCCAGCAGCCTGATAATCAGGGGGCTAAATGAAAAACTGTTTTTT. Amino acid sequence: CASSLIIRGLNEKLFF. This rearrangement joins TRBV28 to TRBJ1-4, with 8 bases identical to TRBD1. Trimming took 6 bases from V and 5 from J; bases not matched to a gene: 11. This CDR3 spans 16 amino acids. From germline, CDR1 is MDHEN and CDR2 SYDVKM.

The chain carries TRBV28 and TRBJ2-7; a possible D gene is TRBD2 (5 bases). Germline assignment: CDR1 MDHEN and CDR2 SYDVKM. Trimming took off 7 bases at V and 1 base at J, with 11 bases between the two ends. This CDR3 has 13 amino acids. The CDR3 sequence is CASNIGNSYEQYF. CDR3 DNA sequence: TGTGCCAGCAATATCGGGAATTCCTACGAGCAGTACTTC.

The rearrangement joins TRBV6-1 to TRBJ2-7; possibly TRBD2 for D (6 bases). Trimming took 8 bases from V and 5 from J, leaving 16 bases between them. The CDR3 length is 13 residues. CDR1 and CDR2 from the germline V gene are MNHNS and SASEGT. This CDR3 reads CASVATPGDEQYF. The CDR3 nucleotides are TGTGCCAGCGTCGCTACCCCGGGGGACGAGCAGTACTTC.

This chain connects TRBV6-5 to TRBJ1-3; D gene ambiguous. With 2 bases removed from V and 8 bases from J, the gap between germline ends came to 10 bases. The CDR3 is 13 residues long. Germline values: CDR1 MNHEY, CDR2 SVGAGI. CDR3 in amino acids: CASSYLSSHTIYF. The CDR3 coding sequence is TGTGCCAGCAGTTACCTTTCGAGTCACACCATATATTTT.

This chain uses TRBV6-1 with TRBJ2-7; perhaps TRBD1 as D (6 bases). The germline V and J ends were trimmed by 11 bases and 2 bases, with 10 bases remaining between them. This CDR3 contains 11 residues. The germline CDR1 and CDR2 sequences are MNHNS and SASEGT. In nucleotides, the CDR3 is TGTGCCGCCTGGGGGCCCTACGAGCAGTACTTC. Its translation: CAAWGPYEQYF.

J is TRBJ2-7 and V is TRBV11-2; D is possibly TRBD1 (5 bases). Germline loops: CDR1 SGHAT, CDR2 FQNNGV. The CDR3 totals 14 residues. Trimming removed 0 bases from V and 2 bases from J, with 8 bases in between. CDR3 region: CASSLEQAPYEQYF. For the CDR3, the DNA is TGTGCCAGCAGCTTAGAACAGGCTCCCTACGAGCAGTACTTC.

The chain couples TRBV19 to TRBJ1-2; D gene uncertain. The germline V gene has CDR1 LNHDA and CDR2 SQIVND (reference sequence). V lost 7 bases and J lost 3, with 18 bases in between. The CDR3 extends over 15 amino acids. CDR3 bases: TGTGCCAGTAACCCCACCCCAGGAGGCTACTATGGCTACACCTTC. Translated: CASNPTPGGYYGYTF.